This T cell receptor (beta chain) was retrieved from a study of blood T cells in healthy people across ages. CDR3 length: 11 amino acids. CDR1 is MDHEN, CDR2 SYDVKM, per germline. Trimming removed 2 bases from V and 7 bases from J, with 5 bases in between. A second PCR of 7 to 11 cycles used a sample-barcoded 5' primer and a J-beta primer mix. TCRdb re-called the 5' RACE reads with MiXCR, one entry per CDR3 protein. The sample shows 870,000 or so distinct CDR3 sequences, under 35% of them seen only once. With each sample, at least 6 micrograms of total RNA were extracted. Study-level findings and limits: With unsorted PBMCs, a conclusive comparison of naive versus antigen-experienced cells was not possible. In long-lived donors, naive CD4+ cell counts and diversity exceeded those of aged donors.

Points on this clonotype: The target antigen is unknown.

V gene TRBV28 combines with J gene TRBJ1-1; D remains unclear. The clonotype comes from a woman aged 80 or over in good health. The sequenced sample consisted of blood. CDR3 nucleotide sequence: TGTGCCAGCAGTTTACGGATTGAAGCTTTCTTT. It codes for CASSLRIEAFF.